This record looks at one T cell receptor beta chain sequence and its context. Its antigen remains unknown. Other DNA sequences in this sample translate to the same CDR3. This entry comes from a study of shared clonotypes between healthy human individuals. General study findings and limits: Memory subsets generally showed smaller estimated richness than naive subsets did.

The CDR3 totals 11 residues. The germline V gene encodes CDR1 SNHLY and CDR2 FYNNEI. The V and J ends lost 6 bases and 2 bases respectively, with 5 bases between them. TCRdb keeps only in-frame clones here, not all; method: immunoSEQ multiplex PCR. The table shows about 2.4 million clones, with 80% to 95% occurring only once. The chain couples TRBV2 to TRBJ2-7; D not certain. The sample consisted of naive CD4+ T cells from PBMCs. Regarding subset: CD45RA+ positively selected. The clonotype originates from a man younger than 35 in good health. Some clones in this sample may be carry-over from other donors' samples. This chain's CDR3 is CASRETYEQYF. The CDR3 DNA is TGTGCCAGCAGGGAGACCTACGAGCAGTACTTC.